These 11 T cell receptor beta chains share one sample of origin, sequenced in a study of CD8+ T cells in alopecia areata. Sequencing templates came from extracted RNA that was reverse transcribed into cDNA. The table came from immunoSEQ multiplex PCR; TCRdb's copy has only in-frame clones and leaves some out. In the table there are 95,000 to 150,000 clones, approximately 60% of which are singletons. Treatment given: oral pan-JAK inhibitor, 5-10 mg twice daily. The sequences come from CD4+ T cells sorted from blood, collected at week 4, from a patient treated with tofacitinib. All receptors derive from a human donor with alopecia areata.

Concerning this clone: One base away lies a much larger clone, so this may be a sequencing read error. The chain couples TRBV6-6 to TRBJ2-3, with no clear D. V was trimmed by 6 bases and J by 2 bases, leaving 3 bases between them. The CDR3 is 11 residues long. Germline assignment: CDR1 MNHNY and CDR2 SVGAGI (reference sequence). The CDR3 region has the DNA TGTGCCAGCAGGTACACAGATACGCAGTATTTT. This gives the protein CASRYTDTQYF.

The rearrangement joins TRBV30 to TRBJ2-3; weak D call: TRBD2 (6 bases). The CDR3 is 15 residues long. The germline V gene has CDR1 GTSNPN and CDR2 SVGIG (reference sequence). With 2 bases removed from V and 1 base from J, the gap between germline ends came to 13 bases. CDR3 sequence: CAWSRVAAGTDTQYF. CDR3 DNA sequence: TGTGCCTGGAGTAGGGTAGCGGCAGGCACAGATACGCAGTATTTT.

The chain couples TRBV2 to TRBJ1-4, with unresolved D. Germline V gene lookup returns CDR1 SNHLY and CDR2 FYNNEI. Trimming stripped 7 bases from V and 2 bases from J, with 17 bases between. CDR3 length: 16 residues. CDR3 nucleotide sequence: TGTGCCAGCATTCGGGGTACTCTTGCGACTAATGAAAAACTGTTTTTT. Translated, it gives CASIRGTLATNEKLFF.

The rearrangement joins TRBV7-2 to TRBJ1-2; maybe TRBD1 (6 bases). There are 13 residues in the CDR3. Trimming left V 1 base short and J 8 bases short, with 11 bases between. The V gene's germline CDR1 is SGHTA and CDR2 FQGNSA. CDR3 region: CASSLVHREGYTF. The CDR3 region has the DNA TGTGCCAGCAGCTTAGTCCACAGGGAAGGCTACACCTTC.

The V call is TRBV29-1, the J call TRBJ2-5; D ambiguous. CDR3 length: 10 amino acids. V dropped 6 bases and J dropped 9 bases, with 11 bases sitting between them. CDR1 is SQVTM, CDR2 ANQGSEA, per germline. CDR3 protein: CSVHDGAQYF. CDR3 DNA sequence: TGCAGCGTACATGATGGGGCCCAGTACTTC.

The chain employs TRBV29-1 and TRBJ2-1; 14 nucleotides line up with TRBD2. The J segment lost 6 bases and the V segment lost 7 bases, leaving 11 bases of the junction unmatched. Per germline, CDR1 SQVTM and CDR2 ANQGSEA. The CDR3 runs 16 residues. This chain's CDR3 is CSARTTSGGASNEQFF. In nucleotides, the CDR3 is TGCAGCGCCCGGACGACTAGCGGGGGGGCGTCCAATGAGCAGTTCTTC.

The rearrangement links TRBV9 to TRBJ2-1; D may match TRBD1 or TRBD2 (6 bases each). Looked up from germline, CDR1 is SGDLS and CDR2 is YYNGEE. The CDR3 loop spans 15 amino acids. V lost 3 bases to trimming and J lost 3 bases, with 13 bases between them. DNA of the CDR3: TGTGCCAGCAGCGCGAGGGGGGACGGCTACAATGAGCAGTTCTTC. The encoded protein is CASSARGDGYNEQFF.

The chain uses TRBV28 and TRBJ2-7; D not certain. The CDR3 totals 13 residues. V was trimmed by 3 bases and J by 2 bases, leaving 8 bases between them. Germline V lookup: CDR1 MDHEN, CDR2 SYDVKM. The CDR3 sequence: CASSLAPPYEQYF. The CDR3, as DNA: TGTGCCAGCAGTTTGGCCCCCCCCTACGAGCAGTACTTC. The full variable domain, with the rest looked up from reference TRBV28 and TRBJ2-7, is DVKVTQSSRYLVKRTGEKVFLECVQDMDHENMFWYRQDPGLGLRLIYFSYDVKMKEKGDIPEGYSVSREKKERFSLILESASTNQTSMYLCASSLAPPYEQYFGPGTRLTVT.

This clone has more than one count but fewer than ten. The chain uses TRBV6-6 and TRBJ1-2; D is possibly TRBD1 (6 bases). CDR3 length: 14 amino acids. V was clipped by 0 bases and J by 3 bases, with 8 bases between them. Germline CDR1 is MNHNY and CDR2 is SVGAGI (reference sequence). DNA for the CDR3: TGTGCCAGCAGTTACTCGGACAGCTACTATGGCTACACCTTC. Translation: CASSYSDSYYGYTF.

This clone was recorded a few times. The chain links TRBV18 to TRBJ1-2; TRBD1 matches at 9 bases. Germline CDR1 reads KGHSH; CDR2 reads LQKENI. After removal of 6 bases from V and 3 bases from J, the junction contained 2 bases not matched to a gene. The CDR3 is 13 amino acids. For the CDR3, the DNA is TGTGCCAGCTCCAGGGACAGGGACTATGGCTACACCTTC. Translation gives CASSRDRDYGYTF.

The V call is TRBV5-1, the J call TRBJ2-5, with TRBD1 as a possible D gene (6 bases). Trimming removed 0 bases from V and 1 base from J, with 10 bases in between. This CDR3 is built from 15 residues. In germline, CDR1 is SGHRS, CDR2 YFSETQ. The DNA for the CDR3 is TGCGCCAGCAGCTTGGGGGACATTCTCCAAGAGACCCAGTACTTC. This codes for CASSLGDILQETQYF.